This is a list of T cell receptor beta chains from one sample in a study of blood T cells in healthy people across ages. TCRdb passed the 5' RACE reads through MiXCR, listing each CDR3 protein once. The table shows 1.5 million to 2 million distinct CDR3 sequences, with 35% to 50% occurring only once. The sample taken for sequencing was blood. Receptors were obtained from a human donor in good health. The CDR3 runs from the conserved cysteine through the conserved F or W. The D gene is left open where the match is weak. Rows may omit the clone size; those that give it use once, few, many or a size class.

CASSPGRPTNEKLFF,TGTGCCAGCAGCCCTGGACGGCCAACTAATGAAAAACTGTTTTTT,TRBV7-9,few,TRBJ1-4,-
CAGSQDRDAELPEWAGELFF,TGCGCCGGCAGCCAAGATAGGGACGCCGAATTACCAGAGTGGGCCGGGGAGCTGTTTTTT,TRBV4-3,-,TRBJ2-2,-
CSVVGRSSSPDTQYF,TGCAGCGTTGTCGGCAGGTCCTCCTCGCCAGATACGCAGTATTTT,TRBV29-1,many,TRBJ2-3,-
CASSLGQGVDYGYTF,TGTGCCAGCAGTTTGGGTCAGGGCGTGGACTATGGCTACACCTTC,TRBV12-3/TRBV12-4,few,TRBJ1-2,-
CSATVPGRLFAQYF,TGCAGTGCTACCGTCCCGGGACGTTTATTTGCGCAGTATTTT,TRBV20-1,few,TRBJ2-3,-
CASSDNSGRETQYF,TGTGCCAGCAGCGATAATAGCGGGCGGGAGACCCAGTACTTC,TRBV9,-,TRBJ2-5,TRBD2
CASTSGTRGRGNTEAFF,TGCGCCAGCACCAGCGGGACAAGGGGCCGGGGGAACACTGAAGCTTTCTTT,TRBV4-3,few,TRBJ1-1,-
CASSLRGGGQEPYEQYF,TGTGCCAGCAGCTTAAGGGGTGGGGGACAGGAACCCTACGAGCAGTACTTC,TRBV7-3,-,TRBJ2-7,TRBD1
CASSPDRGLDTEAFF,TGCGCCAGCAGCCCGGACAGGGGGTTGGACACTGAAGCTTTCTTT,TRBV5-1,few,TRBJ1-1,TRBD1
CSVLDRSNQPQHF,TGCAGCGTCCTCGACAGGAGTAATCAGCCCCAGCATTTT,TRBV29-1,-,TRBJ1-5,-
CASSLSRGVRQPQHF,TGTGCCAGCAGTTTGTCCCGGGGCGTAAGGCAGCCCCAGCATTTT,TRBV12-3/TRBV12-4,few,TRBJ1-5,-
CASSQDHRENTEAFF,TGTGCCAGCAGCCAAGATCACAGAGAGAACACTGAAGCTTTCTTT,TRBV4-2,-,TRBJ1-1,-
CATSRDPGILQFF,TGTGCCACCAGCAGAGATCCGGGAATCCTGCAGTTCTTC,TRBV15,-,TRBJ2-1,-
CSARDLGVHTQYF,TGCAGTGCTAGAGATTTAGGGGTACATACGCAGTATTTT,TRBV20-1,-,TRBJ2-3,-
CSANGRPRTGATLSYEQYF,TGCAGTGCTAATGGACGGCCTAGGACAGGGGCTACATTAAGCTACGAGCAGTACTTC,TRBV20-1,few,TRBJ2-7,TRBD1